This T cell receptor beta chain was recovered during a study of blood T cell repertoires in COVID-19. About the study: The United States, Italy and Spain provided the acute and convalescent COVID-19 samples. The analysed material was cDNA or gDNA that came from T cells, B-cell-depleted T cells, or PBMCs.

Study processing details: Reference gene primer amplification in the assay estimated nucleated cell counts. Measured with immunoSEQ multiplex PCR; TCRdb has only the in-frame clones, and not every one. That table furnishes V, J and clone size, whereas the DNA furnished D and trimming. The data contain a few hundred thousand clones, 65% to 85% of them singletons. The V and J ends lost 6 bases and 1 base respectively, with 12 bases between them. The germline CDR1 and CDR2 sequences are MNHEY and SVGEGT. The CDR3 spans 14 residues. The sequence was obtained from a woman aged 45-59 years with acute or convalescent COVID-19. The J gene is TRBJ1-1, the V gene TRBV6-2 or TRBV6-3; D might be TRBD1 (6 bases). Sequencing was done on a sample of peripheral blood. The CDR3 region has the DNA TGTGCCAGCAGCCCTGGGACACCGAACACTGAAGCTTTCTTT. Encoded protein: CASSPGTPNTEAFF.